What follows are 15 T cell receptor beta chains derived from one specimen sequenced in a study of chemoradiotherapy in HPV16-positive cancers (dated by TCRdb to about 2022). Receptor libraries were prepared by the immunoSEQ multiplex PCR assay. TCRdb mirrors the immuneACCESS table, restricted to in-frame sequences. Some clones are absent from its copies; in checked studies, under half trace to an unresolved V gene, and the reason for the others is unknown. The sample data list fewer than 40,000 clones, and about nine tenths of these were observed just once. The ten largest clones capture about 5% of the sample. Here the sequenced sample was blood, taken from a patient who underwent chemoradiotherapy. The receptors originated from a human donor with HPV-associated anogenital cancer.

This chain uses TRBV30 with TRBJ1-2, with D perhaps matching TRBD1 (6 bases). The ends were cut back, 7 bases at V and 7 bases at J, with 16 bases in the middle. Germline V CDR1 and CDR2: GTSNPN, SVGIG (reference sequence). The CDR3 length is 12 residues. The CDR3 DNA is TGTGCCTCCACAGGGAGTTTGGGTGGCTACACCTTC. This encodes CASTGSLGGYTF.

This rearrangement joins TRBV6-5 to TRBJ1-1, with D tentatively TRBD1 (6 bases). The CDR3 runs to 11 residues. Germline assignment: CDR1 MNHEY and CDR2 SVGAGI. V lost 9 bases, J lost 7 bases, and 12 bases lay in between. The CDR3 nucleotides read TGTGCCAGTACGAGGGGGGGTGAAGCTTTCTTT. Protein sequence: CASTRGGEAFF.

The table lists this clone with a few counts. The V and J genes are TRBV6-1 and TRBJ2-5; 9 positions agree with TRBD2. Trimming cost V 6 bases and J 5 bases; bases outside gene matches: 10. CDR1 is MNHNS and CDR2 is SASEGT in the germline V gene. CDR3 length equals 15 residues. The CDR3 reads CASRREAGGHETQYF. The CDR3 nucleotides are TGTGCCAGCAGGAGAGAAGCGGGGGGTCATGAGACCCAGTACTTC.

This clone showed up just once. The rearrangement links TRBV11-2 to TRBJ2-5, with D hard to call. The J call may not be correct, given that the DNA end is closer to TRBJ2-7. CDR1 is SGHAT and CDR2 is FQNNGV in the germline V gene. The CDR3 contains 12 residues. The CDR3 sequence: CASSLVGDEQYF. CDR3 DNA: TGTGCCAGCAGCTTAGTAGGTGACGAGCAGTACTTC.

The chain recombines TRBV29-1 with TRBJ1-1, with D perhaps matching TRBD1 (5 bases). V lost 5 bases and J 5 bases, leaving 12 bases between the germline ends. This CDR3 region has 12 residues. Germline lookup yields CDR1 SQVTM and CDR2 ANQGSEA. The CDR3 loop reads CSVSGRGTEAFF. As DNA, the CDR3 is TGCAGCGTTTCTGGACGGGGGACTGAAGCTTTCTTT.

The gene calls are TRBV5-1 and TRBJ2-2; unclear D gene. Trimming took 2 bases from V and 6 from J, leaving 5 bases between them. The CDR3 totals 12 residues. Germline CDR1 SGHRS, CDR2 YFSETQ. The CDR3 DNA is TGCGCCAGCAGCTTTTCGGCCGGGGAGCTGTTTTTT. This translates into CASSFSAGELFF.

The chain links TRBV7-2 to TRBJ2-3; 16 bases match TRBD2. Germline values: CDR1 SGHTA, CDR2 FQGNSA. This CDR3 region has 17 residues. V was pared by 5 bases and J by 5 bases, with 7 bases of the junction left unmatched. CDR3 nucleotides: TGTGCCAGCAGCCAAGGGACTAGCGGGAGGGCCAGAGATACGCAGTATTTT. It is translated as CASSQGTSGRARDTQYF.

The gene calls are TRBV4-1 and TRBJ2-1, with 12 positions matching TRBD2. Per germline, CDR1 MGHRA and CDR2 YSYEKL. CDR3 length: 17 residues. J gave up 3 bases and V 3 bases, and 6 bases lay outside the gene matches. The CDR3 spells CASSQLLAGGLYNEQFF. In DNA, the CDR3 is TGCGCCAGCAGCCAGCTACTAGCGGGGGGCCTCTACAATGAGCAGTTCTTC.

J is TRBJ1-6 and V is TRBV5-4, with D uncertain. Germline CDR1 reads SGHNT; CDR2 reads YYREEE (reference sequence). The CDR3 runs to 12 residues. With 0 bases removed from V and 7 bases from J, the gap between germline ends came to 2 bases. CDR3 sequence reads: CASSLGNSPLHF. The CDR3 DNA reads TGTGCCAGCAGCTTGGGGAATTCACCCCTCCACTTT.

The V call is TRBV25-1, the J call TRBJ1-4; no definite D call. The CDR3 is 14 amino acids. V lost 4 bases to trimming and J lost 2 bases, with 8 bases between them. Per germline, CDR1 MGHDK and CDR2 SYGVNS. The DNA of the CDR3 is TGTGCCAGCAGTGCAAGTTTCACTAATGAAAAACTGTTTTTT. The encoded protein is CASSASFTNEKLFF.

The V and J genes are TRBV30 and TRBJ2-3; D gene ambiguous. From germline, CDR1 is GTSNPN and CDR2 SVGIG (reference sequence). The CDR3 loop spans 13 amino acids. The V end was cut by 3 bases, the J end by 4 bases, with 11 bases between. The CDR3 loop is CAWRVYGADTQYF. The CDR3 DNA is TGTGCCTGGAGGGTTTACGGCGCAGATACGCAGTATTTT.

The rearrangement uses TRBV7-6 and TRBJ1-4; the D is unclear. Trimming pared 5 bases from V and 7 bases from J, leaving 11 bases between. Germline V gives CDR1 SGHVS, CDR2 FNYEAQ. The CDR3 runs 13 residues. The DNA for the CDR3 is TGTGCCAGCAGCCCTCGAGCTAGTGAAAAACTGTTTTTT. Translating it yields CASSPRASEKLFF.

This clone showed up just a few times. J is TRBJ1-5 and V is TRBV27; D remains unclear. The CDR3 extends over 13 amino acids. Germline loops: CDR1 MNHEY, CDR2 SMNVEV (reference sequence). Trimming stripped 7 bases from V and 5 bases from J, with 12 bases between. DNA of the CDR3: TGTGCCAGCAAGCTTAACTCTGATCAGCCCCAGCATTTT. As protein: CASKLNSDQPQHF.

The chain is built from TRBV2 and TRBJ2-7; D ambiguous. Per germline, CDR1 SNHLY and CDR2 FYNNEI. This CDR3 is 14 amino acids long. Deletions cut 5 bases from V and 2 bases from J, with 13 bases between. The CDR3 nucleotides are TGTGCCAGCAGTACACGGACCGTCCCCTACGAGCAGTACTTC. Its protein product is CASSTRTVPYEQYF.

This clone was detected once. This chain joins TRBV13 and TRBJ2-7; D remains unclear. The V gene's germline CDR1 is PRHDT and CDR2 FYEKMQ (reference sequence). The V end was cut by 3 bases, the J end by 4 bases, with 4 bases between. The CDR3 spans 11 residues. CDR3 residues: CASSFRYEQYF. The CDR3 DNA reads as TGTGCCAGCAGCTTTCGGTACGAGCAGTACTTC.